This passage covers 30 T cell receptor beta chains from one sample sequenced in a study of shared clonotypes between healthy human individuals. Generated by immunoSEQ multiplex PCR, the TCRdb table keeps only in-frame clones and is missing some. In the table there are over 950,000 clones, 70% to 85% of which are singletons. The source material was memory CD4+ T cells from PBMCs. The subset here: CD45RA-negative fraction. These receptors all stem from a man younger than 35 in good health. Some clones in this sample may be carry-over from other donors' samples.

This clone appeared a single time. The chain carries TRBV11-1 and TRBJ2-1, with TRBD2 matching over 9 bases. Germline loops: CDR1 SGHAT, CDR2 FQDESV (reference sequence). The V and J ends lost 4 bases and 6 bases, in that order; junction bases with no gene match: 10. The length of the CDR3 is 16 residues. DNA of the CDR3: TGTGCCAGCAGCTCTGCCCTAGGAGCGGGAGGCAATGAGCAGTTCTTC. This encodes CASSSALGAGGNEQFF. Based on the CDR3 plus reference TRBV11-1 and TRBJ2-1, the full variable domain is EAEVAQSPRYKITEKSQAVAFWCDPISGHATLYWYRQILGQGPELLVQFQDESVVDDSQLPKDRFSAERLKGVDSTLKIQPAELGDSAMYLCASSSALGAGGNEQFFGPGTRLTVL.

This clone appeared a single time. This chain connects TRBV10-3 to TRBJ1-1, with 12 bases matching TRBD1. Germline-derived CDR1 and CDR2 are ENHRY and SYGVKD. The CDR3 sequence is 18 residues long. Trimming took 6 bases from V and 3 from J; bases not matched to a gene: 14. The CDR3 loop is CAIRALIPGQGADTEAFF. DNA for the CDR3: TGTGCCATCAGAGCTCTTATTCCGGGACAGGGGGCGGACACTGAAGCTTTCTTT.

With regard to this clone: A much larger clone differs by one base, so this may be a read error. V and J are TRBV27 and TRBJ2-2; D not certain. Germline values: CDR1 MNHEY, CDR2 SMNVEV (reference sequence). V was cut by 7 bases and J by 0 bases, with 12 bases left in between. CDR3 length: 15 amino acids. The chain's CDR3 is CASIRGEPNTGELFF. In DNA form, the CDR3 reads TGTGCCAGCATCCGCGGAGAACCGAACACCGGGGAGCTGTTTTTT.

CDR3 DNA: TGTGCCACCTCTGTCGGGGAGGGAGGCAATGAGCAGTTCTTC. Translated, it gives CATSVGEGGNEQFF. The gene calls are TRBV10-3 and TRBJ2-1; 7 bases agree with TRBD2. CDR3 length: 14 amino acids. V shed 10 bases and J 6 bases; nucleotides not matched to a gene: 12. Germline assignment: CDR1 ENHRY and CDR2 SYGVKD.

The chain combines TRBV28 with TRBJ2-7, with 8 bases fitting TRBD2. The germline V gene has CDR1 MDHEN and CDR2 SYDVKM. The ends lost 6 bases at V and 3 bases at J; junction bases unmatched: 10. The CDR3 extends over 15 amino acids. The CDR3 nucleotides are TGTGCCAGCAGCAGAATCAGCGGGGGCATCTACGAGCAGTACTTC. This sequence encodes CASSRISGGIYEQYF.

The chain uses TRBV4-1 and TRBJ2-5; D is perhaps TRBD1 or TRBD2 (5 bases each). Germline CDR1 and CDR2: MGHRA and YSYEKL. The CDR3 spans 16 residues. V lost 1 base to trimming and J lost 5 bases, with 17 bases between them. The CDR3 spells CASSQVGGRVRETQYF. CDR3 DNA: TGCGCCAGCAGCCAAGTTGGGGGAAGGGTTCGGGAGACCCAGTACTTC.

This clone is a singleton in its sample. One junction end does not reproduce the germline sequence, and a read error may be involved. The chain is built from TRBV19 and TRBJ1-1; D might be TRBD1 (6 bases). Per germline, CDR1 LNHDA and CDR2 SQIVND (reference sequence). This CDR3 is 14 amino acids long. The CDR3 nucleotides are TGCGCCAGTAGTATATACAGGGAGAACACTGAAGCTTTCTTT. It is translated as CASSIYRENTEAFF.

CDR3 DNA sequence: TGTGCCAGTAGTATAGCCAAAAGCGGGAGCTACTACGAGCAGTACTTC. It codes for CASSIAKSGSYYEQYF. V gene TRBV19 combines with J gene TRBJ2-7, with 8 bases fitting TRBD2. The ends lost 1 base at V and 3 bases at J; junction bases unmatched: 8. Looked up from germline, CDR1 is LNHDA and CDR2 is SQIVND (reference sequence). The CDR3 runs 16 residues. Supplemented by reference TRBV19 and TRBJ2-7, the full variable domain reads DGGITQSPKYLFRKEGQNVTLSCEQNLNHDAMYWYRQDPGQGLRLIYYSQIVNDFQKGDIAEGYSVSREKKESFPLTVTSAQKNPTAFYLCASSIAKSGSYYEQYFGPGTRLTVT.

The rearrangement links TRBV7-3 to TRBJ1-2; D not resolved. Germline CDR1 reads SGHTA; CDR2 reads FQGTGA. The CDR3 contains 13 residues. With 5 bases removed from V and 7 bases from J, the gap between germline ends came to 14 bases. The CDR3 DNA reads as TGTGCCAGCAGCCCACAAACGGGATTTGGCTACACCTTC. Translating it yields CASSPQTGFGYTF.

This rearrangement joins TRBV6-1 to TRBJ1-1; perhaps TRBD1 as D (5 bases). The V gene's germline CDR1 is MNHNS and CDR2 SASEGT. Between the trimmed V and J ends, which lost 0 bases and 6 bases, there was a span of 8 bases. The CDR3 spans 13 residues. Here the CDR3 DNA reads TGTGCCAGCAGTGAAGCGGGGGTAGCTGAAGCTTTCTTT. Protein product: CASSEAGVAEAFF.

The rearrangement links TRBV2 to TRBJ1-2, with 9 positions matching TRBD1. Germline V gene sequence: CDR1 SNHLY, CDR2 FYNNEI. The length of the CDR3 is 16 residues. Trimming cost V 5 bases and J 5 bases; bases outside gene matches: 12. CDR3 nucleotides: TGTGCCAGCAGTTTCGGGGGACAGGGACCTCCTTATGGCTACACCTTC. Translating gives CASSFGGQGPPYGYTF.

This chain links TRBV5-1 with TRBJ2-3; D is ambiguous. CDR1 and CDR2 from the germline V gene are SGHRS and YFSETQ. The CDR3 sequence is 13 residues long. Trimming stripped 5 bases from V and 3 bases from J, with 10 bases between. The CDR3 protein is CASRIGLTDTQYF. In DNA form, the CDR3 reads TGCGCCAGCAGGATCGGTCTGACAGATACGCAGTATTTT. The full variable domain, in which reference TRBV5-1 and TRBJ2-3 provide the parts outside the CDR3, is KAGVTQTPRYLIKTRGQQVTLSCSPISGHRSVSWYQQTPGQGLQFLFEYFSETQRNKGNFPGRFSGRQFSNSRSEMNVSTLELGDSALYLCASRIGLTDTQYFGPGTRLTVL.

The chain's CDR3 is CASSKNAGGEQYF. CDR3 sequence (DNA): TGTGCCAGCAGCAAGAACGCAGGAGGCGAGCAGTACTTC. The V gene is TRBV14, the J gene TRBJ2-5; the D gene is possibly TRBD2 (5 bases). The J call may be in error: the DNA end matches TRBJ2-7 better. Germline V gene sequence: CDR1 SGHDN, CDR2 FVKESK. The CDR3 loop spans 13 amino acids.

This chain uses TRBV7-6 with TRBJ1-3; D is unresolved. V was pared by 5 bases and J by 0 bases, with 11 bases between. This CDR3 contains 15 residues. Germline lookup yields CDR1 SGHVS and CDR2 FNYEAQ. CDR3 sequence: CASSPRTGSGNTIYF. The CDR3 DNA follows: TGTGCCAGCAGCCCCCGGACGGGCTCTGGAAACACCATATATTTT.

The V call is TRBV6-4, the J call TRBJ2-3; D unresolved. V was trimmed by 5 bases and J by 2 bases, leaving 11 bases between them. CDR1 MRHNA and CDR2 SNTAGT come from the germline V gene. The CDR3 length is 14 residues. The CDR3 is CASSKQSYTDTQYF. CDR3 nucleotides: TGTGCCAGCAGTAAACAGTCTTACACAGATACGCAGTATTTT.

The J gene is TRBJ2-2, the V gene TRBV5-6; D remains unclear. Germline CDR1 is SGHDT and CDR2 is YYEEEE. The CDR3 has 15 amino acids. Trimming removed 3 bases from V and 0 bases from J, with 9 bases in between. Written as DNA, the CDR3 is TGTGCCAGCAGCTCTACAGACTCGAACACCGGGGAGCTGTTTTTT. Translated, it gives CASSSTDSNTGELFF.

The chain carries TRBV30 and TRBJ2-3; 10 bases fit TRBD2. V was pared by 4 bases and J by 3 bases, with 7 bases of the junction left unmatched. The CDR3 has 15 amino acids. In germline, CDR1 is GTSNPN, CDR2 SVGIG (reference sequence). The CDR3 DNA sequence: TGTGCCTGGATAAGGGCTAGCGGGAGTACAGATACGCAGTATTTT. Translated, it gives CAWIRASGSTDTQYF.

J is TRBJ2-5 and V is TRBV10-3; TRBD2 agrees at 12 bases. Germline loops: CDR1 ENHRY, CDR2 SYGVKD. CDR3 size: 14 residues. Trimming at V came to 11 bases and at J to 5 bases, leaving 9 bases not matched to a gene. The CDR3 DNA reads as TGTGCCGTTCGGACTAGCGGGGTCCGGGAGACCCAGTACTTC. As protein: CAVRTSGVRETQYF.

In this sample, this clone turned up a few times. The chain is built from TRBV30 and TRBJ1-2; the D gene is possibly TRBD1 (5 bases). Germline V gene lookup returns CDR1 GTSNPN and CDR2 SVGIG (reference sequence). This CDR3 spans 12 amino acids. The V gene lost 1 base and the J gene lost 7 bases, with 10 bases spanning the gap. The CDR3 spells CAWSAGSGGYTF. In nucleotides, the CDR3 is TGTGCCTGGAGTGCAGGGTCCGGTGGCTACACCTTC.

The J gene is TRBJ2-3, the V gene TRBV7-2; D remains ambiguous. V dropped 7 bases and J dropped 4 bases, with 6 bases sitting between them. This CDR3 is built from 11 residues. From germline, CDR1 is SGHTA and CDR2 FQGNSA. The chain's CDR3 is CASTFSDTQYF. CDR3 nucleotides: TGTGCCAGCACCTTCTCAGATACGCAGTATTTT.

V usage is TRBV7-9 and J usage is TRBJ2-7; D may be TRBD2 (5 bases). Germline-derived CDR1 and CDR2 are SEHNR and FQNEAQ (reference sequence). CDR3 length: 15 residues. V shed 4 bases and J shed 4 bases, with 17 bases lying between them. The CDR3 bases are TGTGCCAGCAGCTCCCCAGAGGGCGAGGCTTACGAGCAGTACTTC. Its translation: CASSSPEGEAYEQYF.

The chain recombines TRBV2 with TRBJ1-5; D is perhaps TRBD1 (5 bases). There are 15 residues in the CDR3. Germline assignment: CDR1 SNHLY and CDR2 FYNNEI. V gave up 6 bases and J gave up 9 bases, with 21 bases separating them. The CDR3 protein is CASSYEAGTRRPQHF. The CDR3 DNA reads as TGTGCCAGCAGCTACGAGGCCGGGACCAGGCGGCCCCAGCATTTT.

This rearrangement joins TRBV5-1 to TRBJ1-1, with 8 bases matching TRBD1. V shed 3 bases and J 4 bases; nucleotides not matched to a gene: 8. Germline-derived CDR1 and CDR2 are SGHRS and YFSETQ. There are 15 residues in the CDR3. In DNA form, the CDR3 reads TGCGCCAGCAGCTGGGGGAGCAGGGGGCTCACTGAAGCTTTCTTT. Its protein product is CASSWGSRGLTEAFF.

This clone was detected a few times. This chain's CDR3 is CASTLVPGQSSYNEQFF. Here the CDR3 DNA reads TGTGCCAGCACCCTAGTCCCCGGACAGAGCTCCTACAATGAGCAGTTCTTC. The chain is built from TRBV11-2 and TRBJ2-1, with D maybe TRBD1 (6 bases). Trimming left V 7 bases short and J 0 bases short, with 19 bases between. CDR1 is SGHAT and CDR2 is FQNNGV in the germline V gene. There are 17 residues in the CDR3.

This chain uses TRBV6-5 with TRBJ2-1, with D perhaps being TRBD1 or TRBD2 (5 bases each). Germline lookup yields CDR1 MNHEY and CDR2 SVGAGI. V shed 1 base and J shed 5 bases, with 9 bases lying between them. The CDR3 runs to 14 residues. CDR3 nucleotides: TGTGCCAGCAGTTACTGGGACGGTAACAATGAGCAGTTCTTC. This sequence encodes CASSYWDGNNEQFF.

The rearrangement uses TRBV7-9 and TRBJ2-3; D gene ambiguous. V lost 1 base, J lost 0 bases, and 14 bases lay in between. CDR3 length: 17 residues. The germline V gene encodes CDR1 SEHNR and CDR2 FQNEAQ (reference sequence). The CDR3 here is CASSLGWATSSTDTQYF. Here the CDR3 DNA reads TGTGCCAGCAGCTTAGGTTGGGCAACATCTAGCACAGATACGCAGTATTTT.

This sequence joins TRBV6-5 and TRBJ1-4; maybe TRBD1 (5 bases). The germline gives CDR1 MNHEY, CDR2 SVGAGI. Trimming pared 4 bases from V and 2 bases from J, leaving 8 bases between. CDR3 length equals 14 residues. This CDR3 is CASSWSGTNEKLFF. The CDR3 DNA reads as TGTGCCAGCAGTTGGTCAGGGACTAATGAAAAACTGTTTTTT.

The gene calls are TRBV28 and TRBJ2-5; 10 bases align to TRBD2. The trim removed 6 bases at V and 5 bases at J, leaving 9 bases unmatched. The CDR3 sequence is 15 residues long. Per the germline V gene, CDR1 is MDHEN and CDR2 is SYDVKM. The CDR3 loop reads CASRSAGGPWETQYF. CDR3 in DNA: TGTGCCAGCAGATCAGCGGGAGGGCCCTGGGAGACCCAGTACTTC. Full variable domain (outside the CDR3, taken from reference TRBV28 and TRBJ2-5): DVKVTQSSRYLVKRTGEKVFLECVQDMDHENMFWYRQDPGLGLRLIYFSYDVKMKEKGDIPEGYSVSREKKERFSLILESASTNQTSMYLCASRSAGGPWETQYFGPGTRLLVL.

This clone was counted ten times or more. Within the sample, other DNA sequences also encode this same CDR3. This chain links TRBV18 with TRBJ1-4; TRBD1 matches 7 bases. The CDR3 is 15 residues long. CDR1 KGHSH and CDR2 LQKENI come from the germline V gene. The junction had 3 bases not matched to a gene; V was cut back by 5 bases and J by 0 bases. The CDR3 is CASSSQGATNEKLFF. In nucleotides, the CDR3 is TGTGCCAGCTCATCTCAGGGGGCAACTAATGAAAAACTGTTTTTT.

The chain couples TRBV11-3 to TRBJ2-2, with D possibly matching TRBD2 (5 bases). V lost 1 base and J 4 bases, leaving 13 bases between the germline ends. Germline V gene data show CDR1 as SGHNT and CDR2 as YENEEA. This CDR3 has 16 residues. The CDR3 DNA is TGTGCCAGCAGCTTAGTTAACGCTAGCAGCACCGGGGAGCTGTTTTTT. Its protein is CASSLVNASSTGELFF.